This record looks at one T cell receptor beta chain sequence and its context. The clone's antigen remains unknown. A single base separates this from a much larger clone, so it may be a read error. The data stem from a study of blood T cells in healthy people across ages (dated by TCRdb to the mid-2010s). Looking at the study overall: In model experiments, template switching captured roughly one uniquely barcoded TCR beta cDNA molecule for every two T cells. To track age-related changes in TCR beta repertoire diversity, the study relied on deep sequencing normalized with unique cDNA molecular identifiers. The donors were divided into four age groups: young (average roughly 15 years), middle-aged (about 39), aged (approximately 64) and long-lived (82). To avoid experimental bias, donors of different ages were randomly spread across the sequencing lanes. The study analyzed two additional independent replicas of 1 million unique cDNA reads from the same blood draw for two donors, one aged 18 to 30 and one aged 80 or older. Findings and caveats that apply to the study as a whole: Observed TCR beta diversity per million T cells fell roughly linearly with age, and a significant reduction was already apparent by age around 40. Conclusive comparison of naive and antigen-experienced compartments was prevented by the profiling of bulk unsorted PBMCs. A strong correlation was found between observed TCR beta diversity and the percentage of naive T cells measured by flow cytometry. Donor CMV infection status was unknown, potentially confounding age-related changes in expanded clonotypes. Compared with the aged group, the long-lived group had more naive CD4+ T cells, fewer expanded clones and increased TCR diversity, suggesting age selection. Total diversity estimates from one million sequenced T cells were considered lower bounds and underestimates.

Via the germline V gene, CDR1 is MNHEY and CDR2 SVGAGI. V is clipped by 2 bases and J by 3 bases, and the sequence between their germline boundaries is 13 bases long. From the cysteine up to the phenylalanine, the CDR3 has a length of 15 residues. Only the CDR3 part of the read is kept: 45 bases, read in frame from the first base. Systemically healthy Caucasian individuals from Russia, 35 to 50 in total and aged about 6 to 100 years, were included as donors. Each donor gave about 9.8 milliliters of peripheral blood, drawn into EDTA-treated Vacutainer tubes. Ficoll-Paque density-gradient centrifugation was used to isolate PBMCs, with at least 7 million obtained per sample. Trizol reagent was used to extract total RNA from the PBMCs, yielding at least 5 micrograms per sample. Naive CD45RAhigh/CD27high T cell percentages were measured by flow cytometry on a PBMC aliquot from every donor. Libraries came from 5' RACE. TCRdb records Illumina HiSeq 2500 as the sequencer. A second PCR of about 7 to 12 cycles was performed with a sample-barcoded 5' primer and a J-beta primer mix. A unique molecular identifier was introduced onto each TCR beta cDNA molecule by a template-switch 5' adaptor carrying 12 random nucleotides. Each sample yielded at least 2.5 million CDR3-containing paired-end reads. First-strand cDNA synthesis was performed from all RNA using the Mint cDNA synthesis kit, with priming by a TRBC-specific oligonucleotide. After uracil-DNA glycosylase treatment, a first 18-cycle PCR used universal primers M1SS and BC2_uni_R on all cDNA. The authors processed their data as follows. Normalization of each sample was performed by random selection of 1 million high-quality reads, each carrying a distinct molecular identifier. Reads sharing molecular identifiers were discarded rather than binned into consensus sequences. MiTCR, run with a Q25 quality threshold and the strictest error-elimination algorithm, handled CDR3 identification, clonotype clustering and error correction. A nonparametric unseen species model using Euler transformation provided a lower-bound estimate of total TCR beta diversity. TCRdb reworked the public reads: Q25 trimming with fastp, MiXCR clone assembly, productive beta chains retained. Entries that share a CDR3 protein sequence are merged under the most common genes and DNA. TCRdb's processing, not the study's, gives the V and J calls here. Across this sample there are about 580,000 distinct CDR3 sequences, with around half seen only once. The ten largest clones take up about 22% of the sample.

The clonotype comes from a man at least 80 years old in good health. The sample comprised blood. The V and J genes are TRBV6-5 and TRBJ1-1; no confident D gene assignment can be made. The CDR3 has the sequence CASSYGERVYTEAFF. The nucleotide sequence reads as follows: TGTGCCAGCAGTTACGGAGAGAGGGTGTACACTGAAGCTTTCTTT.